The clone carrying this T cell receptor beta chain was detected only once. The antigen is not known. This record comes from a study of immune cell composition in non-small cell lung cancer. Broader study findings: It was not proven that tumour-reactive clones equal dominant tumour-associated clones.

TCRdb's table, derived via immunoSEQ multiplex PCR, lists solely in-frame clones and lacks some. The sample lists around 10,000 clones; approximately 77% were seen once. The normal lung sample lay at least 3 cm, and maximally far, from the tumour. The germline gives CDR1 MNHNS, CDR2 SASEGT. V dropped 1 base and J dropped 8 bases, with 11 bases sitting between them. This CDR3 contains 13 residues. This rearrangement joins TRBV6-1 to TRBJ1-2, with D maybe TRBD1 (5 bases). The receptor was isolated from a human donor with non-small cell lung cancer. Sequencing input: non-adjacent lung tissue. CDR3 sequence reads: CASSEVPQEGYTF. As DNA, the CDR3 is TGTGCCAGCAGTGAAGTCCCACAGGAGGGCTACACCTTC.